This T cell receptor beta chain was found in a study of beta chain features in type 1 diabetes. V lost 0 bases to trimming and J lost 6 bases, with 10 bases between them. Germline V gene lookup returns CDR1 SGDLS and CDR2 YYNGEE. The length of the CDR3 is 14 residues. Overall study findings and caveats: Shortening of TCRB CDR3s, moderate but significant, appeared in all four CD4+ subsets of Type 1 diabetes patients. At VDJ recombination sites, type 1 diabetes patients had fewer insertions and more deleted nucleotides.

This clone was seen only a few times. Its matching antigen is unknown. As every portion of the isolated RNA was reverse transcribed, the sequencing read expressed TCRB transcripts. Profiled with immunoSEQ multiplex PCR; TCRdb holds only in-frame clones, not every one. The sample lists under 300,000 clones; roughly 20% were seen once. The TCR was taken from a woman in her thirties or forties with type 1 diabetes. The sample taken for sequencing was naive CD4+ T cells from blood. The J gene is TRBJ1-5, the V gene TRBV9; D remains unclear. CDR3 nucleotide sequence: TGTGCCAGCAGCGTAGACCCGGCGGGTCAGCCCCAGCATTTT. This encodes CASSVDPAGQPQHF.